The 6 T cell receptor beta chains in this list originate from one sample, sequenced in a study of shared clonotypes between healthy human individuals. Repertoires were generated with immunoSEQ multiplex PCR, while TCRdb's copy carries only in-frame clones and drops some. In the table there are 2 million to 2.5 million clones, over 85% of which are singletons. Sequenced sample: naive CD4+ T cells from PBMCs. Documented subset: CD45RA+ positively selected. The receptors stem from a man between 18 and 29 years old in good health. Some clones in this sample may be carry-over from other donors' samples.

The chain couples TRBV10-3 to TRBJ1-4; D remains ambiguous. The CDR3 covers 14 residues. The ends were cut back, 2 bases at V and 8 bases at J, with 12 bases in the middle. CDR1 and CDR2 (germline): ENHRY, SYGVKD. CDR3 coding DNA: TGTGCCATCAGTGAGACCTCCCCGGGGGAAAAACTGTTTTTT. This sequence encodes CAISETSPGEKLFF.

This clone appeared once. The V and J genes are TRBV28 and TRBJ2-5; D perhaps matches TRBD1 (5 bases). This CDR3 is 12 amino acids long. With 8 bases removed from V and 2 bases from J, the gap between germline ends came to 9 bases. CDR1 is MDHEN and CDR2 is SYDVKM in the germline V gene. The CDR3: CASRAGQETQYF. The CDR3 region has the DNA TGTGCCAGCCGGGCAGGGCAAGAGACCCAGTACTTC.

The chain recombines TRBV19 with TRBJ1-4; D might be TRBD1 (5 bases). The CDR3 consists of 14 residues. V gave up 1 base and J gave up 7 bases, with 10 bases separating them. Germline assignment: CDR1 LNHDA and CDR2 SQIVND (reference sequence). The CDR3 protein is CASSIGGIAEKLFF. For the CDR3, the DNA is TGTGCCAGTAGTATAGGGGGGATCGCTGAAAAACTGTTTTTT.

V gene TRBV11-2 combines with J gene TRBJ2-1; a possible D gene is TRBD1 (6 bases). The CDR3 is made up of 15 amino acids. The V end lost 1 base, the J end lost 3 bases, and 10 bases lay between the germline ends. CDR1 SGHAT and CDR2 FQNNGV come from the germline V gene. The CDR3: CASSLATGDYNEQFF. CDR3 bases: TGTGCCAGCAGCTTAGCGACAGGAGACTACAATGAGCAGTTCTTC.

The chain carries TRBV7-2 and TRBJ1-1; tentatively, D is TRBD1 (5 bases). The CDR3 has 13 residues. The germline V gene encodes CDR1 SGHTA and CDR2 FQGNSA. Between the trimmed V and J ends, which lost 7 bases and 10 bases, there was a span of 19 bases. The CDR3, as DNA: TGTGCCAGCACCATTCAACGCAGGGTTGGAGCTTTCTTT. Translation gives CASTIQRRVGAFF. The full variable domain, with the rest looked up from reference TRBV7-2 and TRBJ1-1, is GAGVSQSPSNKVTEKGKDVELRCDPISGHTALYWYRQSLGQGLEFLIYFQGNSAPDKSGLPSDRFSAERTGGSVSTLTIQRTQQEDSAVYLCASTIQRRVGAFFGQGTRLTVV.

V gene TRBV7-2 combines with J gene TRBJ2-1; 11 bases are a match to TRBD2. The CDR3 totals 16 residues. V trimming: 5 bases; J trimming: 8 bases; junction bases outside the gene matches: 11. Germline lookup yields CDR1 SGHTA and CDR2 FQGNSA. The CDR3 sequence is CASSTSGSPPTYEQFF. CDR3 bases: TGTGCCAGCAGCACTAGCGGGAGTCCCCCTACATATGAGCAGTTCTTC.